This TCR beta chain was retrieved from a study of identical twins. Study observations and caveats: Memory repertoires showed no such pattern, whereas abundant cord blood beta clonotypes carried fewer insertions. Within beta out-of-frame sequences, the excess sharing observed between twins was weaker.

A universal primer site was created by template switching, with the cDNA bearing unique molecular identifiers. TCRdb re-derived calls from the 5' RACE reads in MiXCR, one entry per CDR3 protein. The sample lists fewer than 20,000 distinct CDR3 sequences; 69% were seen once. This CDR3 has 16 amino acids. CDR1 and CDR2 (germline): SNHLY, FYNNEI. Deletions cut 3 bases from V and 2 bases from J, with 15 bases between. This clonotype was observed once. What it binds is unknown. This receptor was taken from a woman younger than 35 in good health. This table probably holds off-target reads from a library built for another chain. V gene TRBV2 combines with J gene TRBJ2-3; tentative D call: TRBD2 (5 bases). The sequencing sample was made of memory (CD45RO+) T cells sorted from blood. CDR3 nucleotide sequence: TGTGCCAGCAGTGAGTTTGGAGGAGGATACACAGATACGCAGTATTTT. Translating it yields CASSEFGGGYTDTQYF. Looking up the rest from reference TRBV2 and TRBJ2-3 gives the full variable domain: EPEVTQTPSHQVTQMGQEVILRCVPISNHLYFYWYRQILGQKVEFLVSFYNNEISEKSEIFDDQFSVERPDGSNFTLKIRSTKLEDSAMYFCASSEFGGGYTDTQYFGPGTRLTVL.